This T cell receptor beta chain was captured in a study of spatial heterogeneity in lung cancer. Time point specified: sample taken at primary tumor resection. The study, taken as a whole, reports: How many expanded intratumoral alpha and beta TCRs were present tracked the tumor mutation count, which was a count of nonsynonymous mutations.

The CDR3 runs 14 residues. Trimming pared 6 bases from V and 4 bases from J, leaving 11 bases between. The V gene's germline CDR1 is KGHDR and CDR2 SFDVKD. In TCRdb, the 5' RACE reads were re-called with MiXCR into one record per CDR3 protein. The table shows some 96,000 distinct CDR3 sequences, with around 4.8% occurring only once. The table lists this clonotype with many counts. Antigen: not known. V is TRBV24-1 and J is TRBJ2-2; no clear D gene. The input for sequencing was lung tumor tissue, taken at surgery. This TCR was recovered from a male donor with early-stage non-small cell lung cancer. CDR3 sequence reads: CATSRQGATGELFF. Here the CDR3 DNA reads TGTGCCACCAGTCGTCAAGGTGCCACCGGGGAGCTGTTTTTT.